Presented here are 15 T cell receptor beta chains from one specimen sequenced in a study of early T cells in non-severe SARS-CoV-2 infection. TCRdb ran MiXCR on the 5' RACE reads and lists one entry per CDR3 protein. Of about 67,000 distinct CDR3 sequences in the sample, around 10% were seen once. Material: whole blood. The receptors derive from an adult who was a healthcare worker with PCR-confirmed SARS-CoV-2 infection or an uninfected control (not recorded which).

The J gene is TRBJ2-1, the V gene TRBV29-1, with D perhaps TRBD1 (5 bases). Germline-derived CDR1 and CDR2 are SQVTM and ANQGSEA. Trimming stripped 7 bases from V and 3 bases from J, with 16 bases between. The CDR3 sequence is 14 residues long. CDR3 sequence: CSASRVSVYNEQFF. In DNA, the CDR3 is TGCAGCGCCTCCAGGGTTTCAGTCTACAATGAGCAGTTCTTC.

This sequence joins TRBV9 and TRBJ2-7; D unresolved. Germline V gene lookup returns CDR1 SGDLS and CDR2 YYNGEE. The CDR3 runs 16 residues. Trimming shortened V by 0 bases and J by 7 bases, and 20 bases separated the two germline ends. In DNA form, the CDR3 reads TGTGCCAGCAGCGTAGGACTCCGCGACCCCCGTCGTGAGCAGTACTTC. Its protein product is CASSVGLRDPRREQYF.

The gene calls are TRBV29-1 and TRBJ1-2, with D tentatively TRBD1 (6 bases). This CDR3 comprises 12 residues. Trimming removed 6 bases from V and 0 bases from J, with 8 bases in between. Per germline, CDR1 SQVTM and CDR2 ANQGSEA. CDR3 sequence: CSVQGPNYGYTF. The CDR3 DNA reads TGCAGCGTGCAGGGGCCTAACTATGGCTACACCTTC.

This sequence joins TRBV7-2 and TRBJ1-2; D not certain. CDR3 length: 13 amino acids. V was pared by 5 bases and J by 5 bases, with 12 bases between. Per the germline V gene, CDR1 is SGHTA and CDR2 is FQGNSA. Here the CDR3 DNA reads TGTGCCAGCAGCCCTGGACCTAGTTATGGCTACACCTTC. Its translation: CASSPGPSYGYTF.

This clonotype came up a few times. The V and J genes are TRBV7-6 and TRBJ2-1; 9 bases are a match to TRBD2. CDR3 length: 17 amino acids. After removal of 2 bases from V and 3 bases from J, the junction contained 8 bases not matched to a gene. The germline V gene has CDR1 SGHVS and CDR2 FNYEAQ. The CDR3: CASSLLRLAESYNEQFF. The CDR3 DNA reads TGTGCCAGCAGCTTATTGCGACTAGCGGAGAGCTACAATGAGCAGTTCTTC. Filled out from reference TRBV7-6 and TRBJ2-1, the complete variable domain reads GAGVSQSPRYKVTKRGQDVALRCDPISGHVSLYWYRQALGQGPEFLTYFNYEAQQDKSGLPNDRFSAERPEGSISTLTIQRTEQRDSAMYRCASSLLRLAESYNEQFFGPGTRLTVL.

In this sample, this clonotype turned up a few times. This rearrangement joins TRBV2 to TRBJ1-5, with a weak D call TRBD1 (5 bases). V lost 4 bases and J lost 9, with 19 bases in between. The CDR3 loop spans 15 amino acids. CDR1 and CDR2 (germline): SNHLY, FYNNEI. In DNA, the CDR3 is TGTGCCAGCAGTGGGGGTTCAGGGCCCCAATCGCCCCAGCATTTT. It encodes CASSGGSGPQSPQHF.

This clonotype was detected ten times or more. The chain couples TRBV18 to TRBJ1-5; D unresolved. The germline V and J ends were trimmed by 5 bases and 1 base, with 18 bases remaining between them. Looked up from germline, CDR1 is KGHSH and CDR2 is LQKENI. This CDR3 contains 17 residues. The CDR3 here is CASSTIQAMRSNQPQHF. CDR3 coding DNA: TGTGCCAGCTCAACCATTCAGGCAATGAGAAGCAATCAGCCCCAGCATTTT.

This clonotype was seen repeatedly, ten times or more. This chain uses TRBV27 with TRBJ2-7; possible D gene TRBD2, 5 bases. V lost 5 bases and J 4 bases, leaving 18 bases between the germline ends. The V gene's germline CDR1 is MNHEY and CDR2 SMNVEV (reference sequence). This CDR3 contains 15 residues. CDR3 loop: CASSPSSSFIYEQYF. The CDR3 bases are TGTGCCAGCAGTCCTAGCTCATCCTTTATATACGAGCAGTACTTC.

This CDR3 is CSNQGETEAFF. Here the CDR3 DNA reads TGCAGTAACCAGGGGGAAACTGAAGCTTTCTTT. V and J are TRBV20-1 and TRBJ1-1; 7 bases align to TRBD1. From germline, CDR1 is DFQATT and CDR2 SNEGSKA (reference sequence). The CDR3 sequence is 11 residues long. With 8 bases clipped from V and 5 bases from J, the junction kept 5 bases outside the gene matches.

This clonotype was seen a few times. CDR3: CSVDAHTNYGYTF. As DNA, the CDR3 is TGCAGCGTCGACGCTCACACTAACTATGGCTACACCTTC. The chain couples TRBV29-1 to TRBJ1-2; D gene unclear. The V end was cut by 6 bases, the J end by 0 bases, with 11 bases between. Germline assignment: CDR1 SQVTM and CDR2 ANQGSEA. CDR3 length equals 13 residues.

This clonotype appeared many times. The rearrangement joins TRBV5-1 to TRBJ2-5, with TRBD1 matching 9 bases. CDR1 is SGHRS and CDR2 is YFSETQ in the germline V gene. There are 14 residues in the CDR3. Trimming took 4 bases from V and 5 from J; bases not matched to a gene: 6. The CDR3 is CASSQQGATETQYF. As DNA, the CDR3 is TGCGCCAGCAGCCAACAGGGGGCAACGGAGACCCAGTACTTC.

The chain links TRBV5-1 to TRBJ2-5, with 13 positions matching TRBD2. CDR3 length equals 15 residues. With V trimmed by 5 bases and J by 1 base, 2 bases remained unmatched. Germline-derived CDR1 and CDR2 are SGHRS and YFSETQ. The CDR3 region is CASSTSGRAQETQYF. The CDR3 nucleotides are TGCGCCAGCAGTACTAGCGGGAGGGCCCAAGAGACCCAGTACTTC.

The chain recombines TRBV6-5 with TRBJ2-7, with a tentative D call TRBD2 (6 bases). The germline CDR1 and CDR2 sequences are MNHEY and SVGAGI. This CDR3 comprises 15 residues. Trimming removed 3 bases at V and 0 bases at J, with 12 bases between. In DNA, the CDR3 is TGTGCCAGCAGTTATGCGGGGAAGGGCTCCTACGAGCAGTACTTC. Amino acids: CASSYAGKGSYEQYF.

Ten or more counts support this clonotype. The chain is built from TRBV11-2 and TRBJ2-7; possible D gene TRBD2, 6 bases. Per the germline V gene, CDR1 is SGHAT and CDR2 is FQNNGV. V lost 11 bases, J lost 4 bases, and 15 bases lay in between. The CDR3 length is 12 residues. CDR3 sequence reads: CASTGVLYEQYF. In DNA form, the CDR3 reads TGTGCCTCGACGGGGGTTCTTTACGAGCAGTACTTC.

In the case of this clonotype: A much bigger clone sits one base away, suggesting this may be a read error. Written as DNA, the CDR3 is TGTGCCAGCAGTCCCAACAGGGGTGACAATTCACCCCTCCACTTT. Residues: CASSPNRGDNSPLHF. The chain joins TRBV7-9 to TRBJ1-6, with TRBD1 matching over 7 bases. The trim removed 6 bases at V and 7 bases at J, leaving 9 bases unmatched. The germline gives CDR1 SEHNR, CDR2 FQNEAQ (reference sequence). The CDR3 runs to 15 residues.